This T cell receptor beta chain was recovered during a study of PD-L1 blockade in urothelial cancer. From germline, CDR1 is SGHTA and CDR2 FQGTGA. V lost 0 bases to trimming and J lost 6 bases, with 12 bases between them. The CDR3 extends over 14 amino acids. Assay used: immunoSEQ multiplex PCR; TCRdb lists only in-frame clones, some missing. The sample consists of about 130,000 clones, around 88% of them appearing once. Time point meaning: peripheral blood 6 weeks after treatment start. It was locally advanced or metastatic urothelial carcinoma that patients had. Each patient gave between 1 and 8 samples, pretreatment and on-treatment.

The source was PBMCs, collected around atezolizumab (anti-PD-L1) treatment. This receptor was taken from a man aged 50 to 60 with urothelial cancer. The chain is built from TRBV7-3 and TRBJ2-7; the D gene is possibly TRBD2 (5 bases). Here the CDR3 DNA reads TGTGCCAGCAGCTTAACCCCCAGCGAGGGCGAGCAGTACTTC. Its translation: CASSLTPSEGEQYF. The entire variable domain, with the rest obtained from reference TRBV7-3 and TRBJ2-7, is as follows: GAGVSQTPSNKVTEKGKYVELRCDPISGHTALYWYRQSLGQGPEFLIYFQGTGAADDSGLPNDRFFAVRPEGSVSTLKIQRTERGDSAVYLCASSLTPSEGEQYFGPGTRLTVT.